This passage covers 10 T cell receptor beta chains from one sample sequenced in a study of neurological immune-mediated disorders. TCRdb processed the 5' RACE reads anew with MiXCR; each CDR3 protein has one entry. The data show roughly 41,000 distinct CDR3 sequences, around 10% seen once. Time point reported: technical triplicate 1. Specimen: PBMCs. The receptors derive from a man aged 55 to 70 with HTLV-1-associated myelopathy (HAM/TSP).

Many counts were recorded for this clonotype. The rearrangement uses TRBV18 and TRBJ1-5, with 9 bases identical to TRBD1. The CDR3 runs 16 residues. V gave up 5 bases and J gave up 2 bases; unmatched junction bases: 7. Germline CDR1 KGHSH, CDR2 LQKENI. CDR3 nucleotide sequence: TGTGCCAGCTCATGGGACAGGGAGCGGGGCAATCAGCCCCAGCATTTT. The encoded protein is CASSWDRERGNQPQHF. Filled out from reference TRBV18 and TRBJ1-5, the complete variable domain reads NAGVMQNPRHLVRRRGQEARLRCSPMKGHSHVYWYRQLPEEGLKFMVYLQKENIIDESGMPKERFSAEFPKEGPSILRIQQVVRGDSAAYFCASSWDRERGNQPQHFGDGTRLSIL.

This clonotype was seen ten or more times. The chain recombines TRBV2 with TRBJ1-6, with 7 bases that match TRBD1. Germline lookup yields CDR1 SNHLY and CDR2 FYNNEI. V shed 5 bases, J shed 0 bases, and the junction held 4 bases outside the gene matches. The CDR3 runs 16 residues. The CDR3 DNA reads TGTGCCAGCAGTCAACAGGGGAGCTCCTATAATTCACCCCTCCACTTT. Translating it yields CASSQQGSSYNSPLHF.

In this sample, this clonotype turned up many times. The gene calls are TRBV20-1 and TRBJ2-2; D not resolved. The germline V gene has CDR1 DFQATT and CDR2 SNEGSKA (reference sequence). CDR3 length: 14 amino acids. Trimming left V 2 bases short and J 4 bases short, with 11 bases between. CDR3: CSARRQASTGELFF. CDR3 nucleotide sequence: TGCAGTGCTAGACGGCAAGCGAGCACCGGGGAGCTGTTTTTT.

A word on this clonotype: At one end the junction does not follow the germline gene, possibly because of a read error. This chain uses TRBV7-3 with TRBJ2-3, with 10 bases matching TRBD2. The CDR3 spans 17 residues. CDR1 and CDR2 (germline): SGHTA, FQGTGA. The CDR3 DNA sequence: TGTGTCAGCAGCTTAAGCGGGAGGGACCGTGGCACAGATACGCAGTATTTT. It encodes CVSSLSGRDRGTDTQYF.

The chain is built from TRBV24-1 and TRBJ2-3; 8 bases align to TRBD2. The CDR3 extends over 16 amino acids. Unmatched junction bases numbered 6, after V lost 0 bases and J lost 5 bases. In germline, CDR1 is KGHDR, CDR2 SFDVKD. The DNA of the CDR3 is TGTGCCACCAGTGATTTGCCAGCGGGAGTCGGAGATACGCAGTATTTT. It codes for CATSDLPAGVGDTQYF.

This clonotype has at least ten counts. The DNA of the CDR3 is TGTGCCAGCAGTTTTCTTGCCAATCAGCCCCAGCATTTT. This translates into CASSFLANQPQHF. The genes are TRBV27 and TRBJ1-5; D is ambiguous. Trimming shortened V by 3 bases and J by 3 bases, and 6 bases separated the two germline ends. The V gene's germline CDR1 is MNHEY and CDR2 SMNVEV (reference sequence). CDR3 length: 13 amino acids.

This clonotype was counted ten times or more. This chain joins TRBV20-1 and TRBJ2-1, with a possible D match to TRBD2 (6 bases). Trimming shortened V by 2 bases and J by 4 bases, and 12 bases separated the two germline ends. This CDR3 spans 14 amino acids. The V gene's germline CDR1 is DFQATT and CDR2 SNEGSKA (reference sequence). The CDR3 spells CSARWGVSYNEQFF. In DNA, the CDR3 is TGCAGTGCTAGATGGGGGGTATCGTACAATGAGCAGTTCTTC.

This clonotype turned up a few times. The chain carries TRBV19 and TRBJ2-3, with 10 bases identical to TRBD1. Germline CDR1 and CDR2: LNHDA and SQIVND (reference sequence). The CDR3 spans 14 residues. V lost 6 bases to trimming and J lost 5 bases; unmatched junction nucleotides: 5. The CDR3 loop reads CASSDRGLGDTQYF. The CDR3 DNA follows: TGTGCCAGTAGCGACAGGGGGCTTGGAGATACGCAGTATTTT.

This clonotype came up many times. Here the CDR3 reads CASSYSRSSPYNEQFF. The CDR3 nucleotides are TGCGCCAGCAGCTATTCTAGGAGCTCCCCCTACAATGAGCAGTTCTTC. This rearrangement joins TRBV5-1 to TRBJ2-1; D is undetermined. CDR1 is SGHRS, CDR2 YFSETQ, per germline. The ends were cut back, 3 bases at V and 2 bases at J, with 15 bases in the middle. CDR3 length equals 16 residues.

This clonotype is classed as medium-sized. The chain recombines TRBV5-1 with TRBJ2-1, with 10 bases identical to TRBD2. This CDR3 contains 15 residues. CDR1 SGHRS and CDR2 YFSETQ come from the germline V gene. V trimming: 3 bases; J trimming: 5 bases; junction bases outside the gene matches: 5. In DNA, the CDR3 is TGCGCCAGCAGCTACCTAGCGGGAGTAGACAATGAGCAGTTCTTC. Translated: CASSYLAGVDNEQFF.